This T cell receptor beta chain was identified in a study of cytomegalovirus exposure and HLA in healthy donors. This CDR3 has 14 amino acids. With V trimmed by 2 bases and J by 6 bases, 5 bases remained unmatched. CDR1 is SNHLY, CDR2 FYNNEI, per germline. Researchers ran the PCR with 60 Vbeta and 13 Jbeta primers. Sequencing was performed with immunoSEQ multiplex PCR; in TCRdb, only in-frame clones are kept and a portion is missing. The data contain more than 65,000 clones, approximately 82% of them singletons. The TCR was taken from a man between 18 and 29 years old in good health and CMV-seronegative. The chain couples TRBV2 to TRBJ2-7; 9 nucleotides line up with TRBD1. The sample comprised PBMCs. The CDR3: CASSERTGDVEQYF. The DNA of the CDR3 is TGTGCCAGCAGTGAAAGGACAGGGGATGTCGAGCAGTACTTC.